This passage covers 21 T cell receptor beta chains from one sample sequenced in a study of T cells in Graves' hyperthyroidism and ophthalmopathy. There were TCR beta CDR3 regions amplified from RNA transcripts. Carried out on the TCR CDR3, a first-round RT-PCR used the HTBI primer set. TCRdb used MiXCR to reprocess the multiplex PCR reads, holding one entry per CDR3 protein. Of roughly 660,000 distinct CDR3 sequences in the sample, approximately 15% were seen once. What was sequenced was blood. Every receptor here comes from a man in his fifties with Graves' hyperthyroidism.

The chain carries TRBV13 and TRBJ2-7, with unresolved D. The CDR3 has 13 amino acids. CDR1 is PRHDT and CDR2 is FYEKMQ in the germline V gene (reference sequence). V was trimmed by 10 bases and J by 5 bases, leaving 18 bases between them. The CDR3 bases are TGTGCCATTCCCGGAAAGGGTGCTAACGAGCAGTACTTC. This codes for CAIPGKGANEQYF.

The genes are TRBV3-1 and TRBJ2-1; 11 bases fit TRBD2. Germline values: CDR1 LGHDT, CDR2 YNNKEL (reference sequence). J gave up 5 bases and V 4 bases, and 7 bases lay outside the gene matches. The CDR3 sequence is 16 residues long. The CDR3 loop reads CASSRLAGSQHNEQFF. The CDR3 coding sequence is TGTGCCAGCAGCCGACTAGCGGGAAGCCAACACAATGAGCAGTTCTTC.

This clonotype has just a few counts. A much larger clone is a single base away; this may be a read error. The V call is TRBV5-1, the J call TRBJ1-1; unclear D gene. Germline loops: CDR1 SGHRS, CDR2 YFSETQ. This CDR3 is 14 amino acids long. The CDR3 DNA reads TGCGCCAGCAGCTTGGGGGTGTCGAACGCTGAAGCTTTCTTT. This gives the protein CASSLGVSNAEAFF. The variable domain in full, completed from reference TRBV5-1 and TRBJ1-1, reads KAGVTQTPRYLIKTRGQQVTLSCSPISGHRSVSWYQQTPGQGLQFLFEYFSETQRNKGNFPGRFSGRQFSNSRSEMNVSTLELGDSALYLCASSLGVSNAEAFFGQGTRLTVV.

This clonotype showed up just a few times. The chain links TRBV30 to TRBJ2-2; the D is unclear. Germline V gene lookup returns CDR1 GTSNPN and CDR2 SVGIG (reference sequence). The CDR3 runs to 15 residues. The V and J ends lost 0 bases and 3 bases respectively, with 11 bases between them. CDR3 coding DNA: TGTGCCTGGAGTGTACTGCAGGAAGACACCGGGGAGCTGTTTTTT. It yields the protein CAWSVLQEDTGELFF.

This clonotype was counted between two and nine times. The chain carries TRBV29-1 and TRBJ2-7; weak D call: TRBD2 (5 bases). V was trimmed by 6 bases and J by 1 base, leaving 16 bases between them. The CDR3 extends over 14 amino acids. The V gene's germline CDR1 is SQVTM and CDR2 ANQGSEA. The CDR3 region is CSVEGLTTSYEQYF. DNA of the CDR3: TGCAGCGTCGAGGGTTTGACCACTTCCTACGAGCAGTACTTC.

This chain links TRBV29-1 with TRBJ2-1; either TRBD1 or TRBD2 may supply D (6 bases each). Looked up from germline, CDR1 is SQVTM and CDR2 is ANQGSEA. The CDR3 covers 18 residues. Trimming shortened V by 0 bases and J by 0 bases, and 18 bases separated the two germline ends. The CDR3 nucleotides read TGCAGCGTTGAAGAGTCCTTCGGGGGCCGCAGCTCCTACAATGAGCAGTTCTTC. The encoded protein is CSVEESFGGRSSYNEQFF.

The sample holds many counts of this clonotype. The chain recombines TRBV24-1 with TRBJ2-7; 8 bases align to TRBD1. Per the germline V gene, CDR1 is KGHDR and CDR2 is SFDVKD. The trim removed 3 bases at V and 1 base at J, leaving 13 bases unmatched. The CDR3 runs to 18 residues. The CDR3 bases are TGTGCCACCAGTGATACCCCCGACAGGGGCGAAAAGTCCTACGAGCAGTACTTC. It specifies CATSDTPDRGEKSYEQYF.

The sample holds many counts of this clonotype. The chain uses TRBV19 and TRBJ2-1, with TRBD2 matching 8 bases. Germline V CDR1 and CDR2: LNHDA, SQIVND (reference sequence). CDR3 length: 15 residues. V gave up 10 bases and J gave up 2 bases; unmatched junction bases: 10. CDR3 loop: CATKDSAGAYNEQFF. The CDR3 nucleotides read TGTGCCACTAAAGACTCAGCGGGAGCCTACAATGAGCAGTTCTTC.

This clonotype was found a few times. The genes are TRBV20-1 and TRBJ2-1; TRBD2 aligns across 7 bases. This CDR3 comprises 14 residues. With 5 bases clipped from V and 3 bases from J, the junction kept 7 bases outside the gene matches. The germline gives CDR1 DFQATT, CDR2 SNEGSKA (reference sequence). CDR3 protein: CSAQSASGYNEQFF. In DNA, the CDR3 is TGCAGTGCTCAATCGGCTAGCGGCTACAATGAGCAGTTCTTC.

The sample holds many counts of this clonotype. This chain links TRBV7-2 with TRBJ1-2; tentative D call: TRBD1 (6 bases). Trimming removed 1 base from V and 1 base from J, with 16 bases in between. The CDR3 is 17 residues long. CDR1 and CDR2 (germline): SGHTA, FQGNSA. The CDR3 DNA is TGTGCCAGCAGCTTAGTTTCGGGGGCAGGGAGTAACTATGGCTACACCTTC. It encodes CASSLVSGAGSNYGYTF.

This clonotype was found many times. The chain joins TRBV28 to TRBJ2-7; 7 bases align to TRBD1. The CDR3 covers 13 residues. The V segment lost 5 bases and the J segment 5 bases; nucleotides outside the gene matches: 6. Germline V lookup: CDR1 MDHEN, CDR2 SYDVKM. The CDR3 DNA follows: TGTGCCAGCAGTCCGAGACAGGGTCACGAGCAGTACTTC. This encodes CASSPRQGHEQYF.

This clonotype was observed a few times. This chain uses TRBV3-1 with TRBJ1-2; 10 nucleotides align to TRBD1. The CDR3 is made up of 17 amino acids. The J segment lost 5 bases and the V segment lost 4 bases, leaving 13 bases of the junction unmatched. CDR1 is LGHDT and CDR2 is YNNKEL in the germline V gene (reference sequence). CDR3 DNA: TGTGCCAGCAGCCCCCGACAGGGGGCTAACCAACTTTATGGCTACACCTTC. Translating it yields CASSPRQGANQLYGYTF.

The sample holds many counts of this clonotype. The chain links TRBV28 to TRBJ2-3, with TRBD2 matching over 8 bases. The CDR3 is made up of 15 amino acids. CDR1 and CDR2 (germline): MDHEN, SYDVKM. V lost 3 bases and J lost 5; bases outside the gene matches: 7. CDR3 nucleotide sequence: TGTGCCAGCAGTTTGCCGGGAGGGCAAGAAGATACGCAGTATTTT. Amino acids: CASSLPGGQEDTQYF.

The CDR3 here is CASSMGQGVGQPQHF. The CDR3 nucleotides are TGCGCCAGCAGCATGGGACAGGGGGTTGGACAGCCCCAGCATTTT. The genes are TRBV5-1 and TRBJ1-5; TRBD1 matches 11 bases. Germline V lookup: CDR1 SGHRS, CDR2 YFSETQ. J lost 7 bases, V lost 4 bases, and 7 bases had no gene match. This CDR3 contains 15 residues.

This clonotype appeared a few times. The chain combines TRBV19 with TRBJ1-5; a weak D match, TRBD1 (5 bases). The CDR3 runs 17 residues. The V and J ends lost 3 bases and 6 bases respectively, with 21 bases between them. The germline V gene has CDR1 LNHDA and CDR2 SQIVND (reference sequence). The CDR3 region is CASSMGSGGSFGQPQHF. CDR3 nucleotides: TGTGCCAGTAGTATGGGGTCCGGGGGGTCCTTTGGTCAGCCCCAGCATTTT.

This clonotype was seen repeatedly, ten times or more. The J gene is TRBJ2-6, the V gene TRBV20-1; TRBD2 might be the D (5 bases). Germline CDR1 is DFQATT and CDR2 is SNEGSKA (reference sequence). This CDR3 is built from 15 residues. Trimming shortened V by 0 bases and J by 1 base, and 7 bases separated the two germline ends. The CDR3 here is CSARDGGSGANVLTF. The CDR3 coding sequence is TGCAGTGCTAGAGATGGAGGATCTGGGGCCAACGTCCTGACTTTC.

This clonotype was detected a few times. This chain connects TRBV7-2 to TRBJ2-7, with 10 bases aligning to TRBD2. V trimming: 1 base; J trimming: 5 bases; junction bases outside the gene matches: 2. The length of the CDR3 is 14 residues. Germline assignment: CDR1 SGHTA and CDR2 FQGNSA. CDR3 loop: CASSLEAGGDEQYF. CDR3 coding DNA: TGTGCCAGCAGCTTAGAAGCGGGAGGGGACGAGCAGTACTTC. The full variable domain, in which reference TRBV7-2 and TRBJ2-7 provide the parts outside the CDR3, is GAGVSQSPSNKVTEKGKDVELRCDPISGHTALYWYRQSLGQGLEFLIYFQGNSAPDKSGLPSDRFSAERTGGSVSTLTIQRTQQEDSAVYLCASSLEAGGDEQYFGPGTRLTVT.

This clonotype was detected many times. This chain connects TRBV3-1 to TRBJ2-4; D unresolved. CDR1 and CDR2 from the germline V gene are LGHDT and YNNKEL (reference sequence). The CDR3 contains 15 residues. V lost 3 bases to trimming and J lost 0 bases, with 9 bases between them. This chain's CDR3 is CASSHQTTAKNIQYF. CDR3 coding DNA: TGTGCCAGCAGCCACCAGACAACAGCCAAAAACATTCAGTACTTC.

This clonotype was recorded at least ten times. The genes are TRBV27 and TRBJ2-5; 7 positions match TRBD1. The CDR3 is 11 amino acids. Germline CDR1 and CDR2: MNHEY and SMNVEV (reference sequence). The CDR3 coding sequence is TGTGGGACAGGCTTCCAAGAGACCCAGTACTTC. It encodes CGTGFQETQYF.

This clonotype was observed a few times. The chain couples TRBV7-2 to TRBJ1-1; D gene uncertain. V lost 1 base and J lost 5, with 11 bases in between. CDR1 is SGHTA and CDR2 is FQGNSA in the germline V gene. The CDR3 totals 14 residues. CDR3 DNA: TGTGCCAGCAGCTTAGTTACGGTGAGGACTGAAGCTTTCTTT. This codes for CASSLVTVRTEAFF.

This clonotype appeared a few times. The J gene is TRBJ2-7, the V gene TRBV7-2, with D unclear. Per germline, CDR1 SGHTA and CDR2 FQGNSA. The CDR3 consists of 16 residues. V shed 1 base and J shed 6 bases, with 19 bases lying between them. CDR3 coding DNA: TGTGCCAGCAGCTTAGTAGGCACCCAGAAAGGGTTCGAGCAGTACTTC. Its protein product is CASSLVGTQKGFEQYF.